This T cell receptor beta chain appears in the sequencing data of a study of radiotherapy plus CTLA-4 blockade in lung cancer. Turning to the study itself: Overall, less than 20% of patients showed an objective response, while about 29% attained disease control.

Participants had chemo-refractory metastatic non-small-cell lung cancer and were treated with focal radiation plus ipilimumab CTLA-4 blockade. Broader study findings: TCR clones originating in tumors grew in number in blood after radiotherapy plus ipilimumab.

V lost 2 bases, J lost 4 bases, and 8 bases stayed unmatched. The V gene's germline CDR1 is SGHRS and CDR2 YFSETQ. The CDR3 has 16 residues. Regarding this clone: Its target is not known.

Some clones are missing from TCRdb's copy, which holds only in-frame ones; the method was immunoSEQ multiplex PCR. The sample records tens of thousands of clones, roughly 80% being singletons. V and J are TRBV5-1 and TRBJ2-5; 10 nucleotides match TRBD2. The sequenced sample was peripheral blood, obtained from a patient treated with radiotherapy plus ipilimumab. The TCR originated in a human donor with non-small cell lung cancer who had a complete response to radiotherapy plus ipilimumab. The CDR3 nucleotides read TGCGCCAGCAGCTTAGGCGCTGGGACTAGCGCAGAGACCCAGTACTTC. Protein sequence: CASSLGAGTSAETQYF.